Presented here are 7 T cell receptor beta chains from one specimen sequenced in a study of blood T cell repertoires in COVID-19. Only in-frame clones appear in the TCRdb table, and some are missing; sequencing was by immunoSEQ multiplex PCR. The sample records about 200,000 clones, 80% being singletons. Source material: peripheral blood. The receptor set was obtained from a woman aged 70-85 years with acute or convalescent COVID-19.

The count of this clone is one. In DNA form, the CDR3 reads TGTGCCAGCAGCTTACGACCGACAGGGGTGAACACCGGGGAGCTGTTTTTT. Its translation: CASSLRPTGVNTGELFF. The J gene is TRBJ2-2, the V gene TRBV11-3; 8 bases are a match to TRBD1. J lost 1 base, V lost 2 bases, and 6 bases had no gene match. The CDR3 is 17 residues long. Germline V CDR1 and CDR2: SGHNT, YENEEA.

The chain employs TRBV14 and TRBJ2-2, with no clear D. The V end lost 5 bases, the J end lost 4 bases, and 5 bases lay between the germline ends. Germline assignment: CDR1 SGHDN and CDR2 FVKESK. The CDR3 runs 12 residues. CDR3 nucleotides: TGTGCCAGCAGCTACATCACCGGGGAGCTGTTTTTT. Translated, it gives CASSYITGELFF.

The gene calls are TRBV12-5 and TRBJ1-1; D not resolved. Trimming shortened V by 7 bases and J by 6 bases, and 18 bases separated the two germline ends. Looked up from germline, CDR1 is LGHNT and CDR2 is FRNRAP. This CDR3 has 14 amino acids. In DNA, the CDR3 is TGTGCTAGTGCTTGGGGATCCGGGGAAGCTGAAGCTTTCTTT. Its protein is CASAWGSGEAEAFF. Looking up the rest from reference TRBV12-5 and TRBJ1-1 gives the full variable domain: DARVTQTPRHKVTEMGQEVTMRCQPILGHNTVFWYRQTMMQGLELLAYFRNRAPLDDSGMPKDRFSAEMPDATLATLKIQPSEPRDSAVYFCASAWGSGEAEAFFGQGTRLTVV.

The chain is built from TRBV7-2 and TRBJ2-3, with TRBD2 as a possible D gene (6 bases). Germline V gene lookup returns CDR1 SGHTA and CDR2 FQGNSA. The CDR3 is 14 residues long. Trimming removed 1 base from V and 4 bases from J, with 9 bases in between. The CDR3 protein is CASSLERRADTQYF. For the CDR3, the DNA is TGTGCCAGCAGCTTAGAACGGAGGGCAGATACGCAGTATTTT. Based on the CDR3 plus reference TRBV7-2 and TRBJ2-3, the full variable domain is GAGVSQSPSNKVTEKGKDVELRCDPISGHTALYWYRQSLGQGLEFLIYFQGNSAPDKSGLPSDRFSAERTGGSVSTLTIQRTQQEDSAVYLCASSLERRADTQYFGPGTRLTVL.

This rearrangement joins TRBV2 to TRBJ2-5, with TRBD2 matching 9 bases. Trimming cost V 1 base and J 0 bases; bases outside gene matches: 12. CDR1 and CDR2 (germline): SNHLY, FYNNEI. The CDR3 runs to 19 residues. The chain's CDR3 is CASSEGGSGSVGYQETQYF. In DNA form, the CDR3 reads TGTGCCAGCAGTGAAGGGGGTAGCGGGAGCGTGGGGTACCAAGAGACCCAGTACTTC.

The gene calls are TRBV9 and TRBJ2-7; TRBD2 matches 7 bases. Germline V gene lookup returns CDR1 SGDLS and CDR2 YYNGEE. With 0 bases clipped from V and 2 bases from J, the junction kept 8 bases outside the gene matches. The CDR3 consists of 16 residues. CDR3 protein: CASSVDSSGDPYEQYF. CDR3 nucleotides: TGTGCCAGCAGCGTAGATTCCAGCGGGGACCCCTACGAGCAGTACTTC.

This clone was picked up one time. Being one base from a much bigger clone, this may be a read error. This chain joins TRBV4-1 and TRBJ2-7; TRBD1 agrees at 10 bases. Germline CDR1 reads MGHRA; CDR2 reads YSYEKL. J lost 4 bases, V lost 4 bases, and 7 bases had no gene match. This CDR3 has 15 amino acids. This chain's CDR3 is CASSPGQGEEYEQYF. The CDR3 DNA is TGCGCCAGCAGCCCAGGACAGGGGGAGGAATACGAGCAGTACTTC.